This T cell receptor beta chain comes out of a study of sequential checkpoint blockade in melanoma. About the research overall: First-line arms were nivolumab then ipilimumab, or the reverse, randomized 1:1. After both sequences, patients received maintenance nivolumab.

Treatment in this sample: randomized to nivolumab then ipilimumab (arm A) or the reverse (arm B). Patients had received no earlier DNA-damaging chemotherapy. Live CD3+CD8+ CD19− CD56− cells were sorted from PBMCs. This clone was observed a few times. Produced via immunoSEQ multiplex PCR; TCRdb's table is partial and in-frame only. The table records 9,500 to 15,000 clones, 60% to 80% of them present only once. V was shortened by 5 bases and J by 4 bases, with 20 bases between the two germline ends. In germline, CDR1 is SGHDN, CDR2 FVKESK. The CDR3 has 17 residues. This receptor was identified in a human donor with melanoma. The rearrangement joins TRBV14 to TRBJ2-2, with TRBD2 as a possible D gene (6 bases). The sample here was CD8+ T cells sorted from blood (inferred from file names), taken from a patient given nivolumab and ipilimumab in sequence. CDR3 residues: CASSSRDPGSGTGELFF. The CDR3 DNA reads as TGTGCCAGCAGCTCCCGGGACCCCGGGAGCGGCACCGGGGAGCTGTTTTTT.